These 16 T cell receptor beta chains were all obtained from the same sample, sequenced in a study of shared clonotypes between healthy human individuals. Clones were read by immunoSEQ multiplex PCR, and TCRdb kept only the in-frame ones, dropping some. The profile covers roughly 2 million clones, with around 95% appearing a single time and 0.1% to 0.15% taken by the ten largest. The specimen was naive CD4+ T cells sorted from blood. The subset here: CD45RA+ positively selected. These receptors all come from a young man in good health.

CDR3: CASSADRGLSYGYTF. CDR3 DNA: TGTGCCAGCAGTGCCGACAGGGGGCTTAGCTATGGCTACACCTTC. The chain combines TRBV28 with TRBJ1-2, with 10 bases that match TRBD1. The V gene end was trimmed by 5 bases and the J gene end by 4 bases; junction bases not matched to a gene: 7. Germline CDR1 reads MDHEN; CDR2 reads SYDVKM. CDR3 length: 15 amino acids.

This chain links TRBV9 with TRBJ2-3; 10 bases line up with TRBD2. The CDR3 totals 18 residues. The trim removed 3 bases at V and 0 bases at J, leaving 10 bases unmatched. Germline V gene sequence: CDR1 SGDLS, CDR2 YYNGEE. This CDR3 reads CASSELAGLIQSTDTQYF. The CDR3, as DNA: TGTGCCAGCAGCGAACTAGCGGGGCTGATACAAAGCACAGATACGCAGTATTTT.

About this clone itself: Different DNA sequences within this sample yield the same CDR3. V usage is TRBV5-4 and J usage is TRBJ2-7, with D uncertain. The germline gives CDR1 SGHNT, CDR2 YYREEE (reference sequence). The CDR3 spans 15 residues. The ends were cut back, 4 bases at V and 2 bases at J, with 16 bases in the middle. The CDR3: CASSPPGQAAYEQYF. CDR3 sequence (DNA): TGTGCCAGCAGCCCGCCCGGGCAGGCGGCCTACGAGCAGTACTTC.

The chain has TRBV18 and TRBJ1-6; 7 bases are shared with TRBD1. V shed 5 bases, J shed 14 bases, and the junction held 15 bases outside the gene matches. CDR1 and CDR2 from the germline V gene are KGHSH and LQKENI. The CDR3 runs 15 residues. The CDR3 protein is CASSVTGPRVQSLHF. In DNA, the CDR3 is TGTGCCAGCTCAGTGACAGGGCCCCGGGTTCAATCCCTCCACTTT.

This sequence joins TRBV2 and TRBJ1-5, with D unresolved. V lost 1 base, J lost 4 bases, and 8 bases lay in between. The CDR3 contains 14 residues. Germline V CDR1 and CDR2: SNHLY, FYNNEI. CDR3 in DNA: TGTGCCAGCAGTGAAGGGGAAGGGAATCAGCCCCAGCATTTT. Translated, it gives CASSEGEGNQPQHF.

The chain recombines TRBV5-4 with TRBJ2-2, with D uncertain. V lost 7 bases to trimming and J lost 0 bases, with 7 bases between them. This CDR3 comprises 13 residues. Looked up from germline, CDR1 is SGHNT and CDR2 is YYREEE (reference sequence). CDR3 nucleotide sequence: TGTGCCAGCGGTACCCCGAACACCGGGGAGCTGTTTTTT. This translates into CASGTPNTGELFF.

The CDR3 here is CASSSDGTSADEQFF. The CDR3 nucleotides are TGTGCCAGCAGTTCTGACGGGACCTCCGCCGATGAGCAGTTCTTC. V and J are TRBV6-6 and TRBJ2-1; D possibly matches TRBD1 or TRBD2 (5 bases each). Germline CDR1 is MNHNY and CDR2 is SVGAGI (reference sequence). Trimming left V 4 bases short and J 8 bases short, with 18 bases between. The length of the CDR3 is 15 residues.

This chain connects TRBV30 to TRBJ2-1, with D tentatively TRBD1 or TRBD2 (5 bases each). V lost 5 bases and J lost 4, with 15 bases in between. The CDR3 sequence is 14 residues long. Germline assignment: CDR1 GTSNPN and CDR2 SVGIG (reference sequence). Here the CDR3 reads CAWGGSSLYNEQFF. The DNA for the CDR3 is TGTGCCTGGGGGGGTAGTTCGTTGTACAATGAGCAGTTCTTC.

The chain uses TRBV6-1 and TRBJ2-1; no firm D call. V shed 8 bases and J shed 10 bases, with 12 bases lying between them. Looked up from germline, CDR1 is MNHNS and CDR2 is SASEGT. This CDR3 is 11 amino acids long. The CDR3 sequence is CASQTSIEQFF. Written as DNA, the CDR3 is TGTGCCAGCCAAACCTCGATAGAGCAGTTCTTC.

The chain recombines TRBV2 with TRBJ1-5; 8 bases agree with TRBD1. V lost 6 bases to trimming and J lost 3 bases; unmatched junction nucleotides: 7. The CDR3 has 15 residues. CDR1 is SNHLY and CDR2 is FYNNEI in the germline V gene. Written as DNA, the CDR3 is TGTGCCAGCAGACCGACAGGGGAGATCAATCAGCCCCAGCATTTT. This encodes CASRPTGEINQPQHF.

The V call is TRBV7-2, the J call TRBJ2-7, with D possibly matching TRBD1 (5 bases). Looked up from germline, CDR1 is SGHTA and CDR2 is FQGNSA. The CDR3 length is 14 residues. Deletions cut 3 bases from V and 1 base from J, with 10 bases between. CDR3 residues: CASSFRGQSYEQYF. As DNA, the CDR3 is TGTGCCAGCAGCTTCAGAGGACAATCCTACGAGCAGTACTTC. The whole variable domain, remainder taken from reference TRBV7-2 and TRBJ2-7, is GAGVSQSPSNKVTEKGKDVELRCDPISGHTALYWYRQSLGQGLEFLIYFQGNSAPDKSGLPSDRFSAERTGGSVSTLTIQRTQQEDSAVYLCASSFRGQSYEQYFGPGTRLTVT.

The gene calls are TRBV9 and TRBJ2-7, with D tentatively TRBD2 (6 bases). The V and J ends lost 4 bases and 5 bases respectively, with 16 bases between them. Germline V gene data show CDR1 as SGDLS and CDR2 as YYNGEE. The CDR3 consists of 14 residues. The DNA for the CDR3 is TGTGCCAGCAGCTTGGAGCGGGTTTATGACGAGCAGTACTTC. It codes for CASSLERVYDEQYF.

About this clone itself: Just one base apart from a much larger clone, this may be a read error. V gene TRBV5-6 combines with J gene TRBJ2-5; D gene uncertain. CDR3 length equals 11 residues. Germline CDR1 and CDR2: SGHDT and YYEEEE. As DNA, the CDR3 is TGTGCCAGCAGCTTGGAAGAGATCCAGTACTTC. This codes for CASSLEEIQYF.

This clone was counted only a few times. The chain joins TRBV10-3 to TRBJ1-5; 8 bases align to TRBD1. Germline trimming cut 5 bases from V and 6 bases from J; bases unmatched to any gene: 6. The germline CDR1 and CDR2 sequences are ENHRY and SYGVKD. The CDR3 covers 14 residues. Here the CDR3 reads CAISPDREGQPQHF. CDR3 nucleotides: TGTGCCATCAGTCCGGACAGGGAGGGTCAGCCCCAGCATTTT.

The rearrangement joins TRBV18 to TRBJ1-5; D not resolved. Trimming removed 2 bases at V and 5 bases at J, with 10 bases between. The CDR3 consists of 14 residues. Looked up from germline, CDR1 is KGHSH and CDR2 is LQKENI. In DNA form, the CDR3 reads TGTGCCAGCTCACCATACTGGCAAGATCAGCCCCAGCATTTT. Protein: CASSPYWQDQPQHF.

This clone was detected only once. The genes are TRBV7-6 and TRBJ2-3, with TRBD2 identical over 8 bases. Per the germline V gene, CDR1 is SGHVS and CDR2 is FNYEAQ. This CDR3 is 15 amino acids long. Trimming at V came to 7 bases and at J to 5 bases, leaving 11 bases not matched to a gene. The CDR3: CASKMTGGSLDTQYF. The CDR3 region has the DNA TGTGCCAGCAAAATGACGGGGGGGAGTTTAGATACGCAGTATTTT.